This T cell receptor beta chain was captured in a study of blood T cell repertoires in COVID-19. Study background: Some COVID-19 samples were acute and others convalescent; all came from the United States, Italy and Spain. Sources were T cells, B-cell-depleted T cells, or PBMCs; the material itself was cDNA or gDNA.

Sequencing was performed with immunoSEQ multiplex PCR; in TCRdb, only in-frame clones are kept and a portion is missing. Here the sample spans about 250,000 clones, about nine tenths being singletons. This CDR3 spans 21 amino acids. The ends lost 5 bases at V and 1 base at J; junction bases unmatched: 15. Germline V gene sequence: CDR1 SGHVS, CDR2 FNYEAQ. The receptor's source is an older woman who had recovered from COVID-19. The V gene is TRBV7-6, the J gene TRBJ2-6; 12 bases are a match to TRBD1. The specimen sequenced was peripheral blood. CDR3 sequence reads: CASSPSPGQGAILSGANVLTF. CDR3 DNA: TGTGCCAGCAGCCCGAGTCCGGGACAGGGGGCGATCTTGTCTGGGGCCAACGTCCTGACTTTC.